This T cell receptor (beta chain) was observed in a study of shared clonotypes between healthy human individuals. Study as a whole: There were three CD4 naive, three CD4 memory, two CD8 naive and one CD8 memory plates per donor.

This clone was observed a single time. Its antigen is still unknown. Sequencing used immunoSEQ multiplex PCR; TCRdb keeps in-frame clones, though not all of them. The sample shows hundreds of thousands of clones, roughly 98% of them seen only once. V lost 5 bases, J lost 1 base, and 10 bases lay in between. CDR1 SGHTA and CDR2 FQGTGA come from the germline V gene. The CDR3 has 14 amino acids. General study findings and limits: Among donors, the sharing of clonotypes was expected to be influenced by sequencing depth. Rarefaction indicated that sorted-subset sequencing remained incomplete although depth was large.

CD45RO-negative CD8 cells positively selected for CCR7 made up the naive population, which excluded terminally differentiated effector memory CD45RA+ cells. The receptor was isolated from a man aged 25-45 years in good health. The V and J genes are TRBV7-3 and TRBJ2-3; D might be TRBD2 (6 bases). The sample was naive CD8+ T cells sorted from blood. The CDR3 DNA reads TGTGCCAGCAGCCGGGGACTCGGCACAGATACGCAGTATTTT. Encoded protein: CASSRGLGTDTQYF.